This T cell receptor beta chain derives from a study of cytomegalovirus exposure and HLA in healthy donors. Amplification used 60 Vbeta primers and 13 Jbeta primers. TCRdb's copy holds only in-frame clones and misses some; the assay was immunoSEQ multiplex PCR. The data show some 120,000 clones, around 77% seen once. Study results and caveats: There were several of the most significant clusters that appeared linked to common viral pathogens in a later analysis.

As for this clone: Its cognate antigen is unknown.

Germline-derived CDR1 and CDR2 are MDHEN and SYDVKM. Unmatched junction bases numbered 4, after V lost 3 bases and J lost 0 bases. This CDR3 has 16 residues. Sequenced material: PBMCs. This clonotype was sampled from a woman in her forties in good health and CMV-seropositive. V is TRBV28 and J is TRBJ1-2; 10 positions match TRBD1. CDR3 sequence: CASSLGGQGTNYGYTF. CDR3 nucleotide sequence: TGTGCCAGCAGTTTGGGGGGACAGGGGACTAACTATGGCTACACCTTC.